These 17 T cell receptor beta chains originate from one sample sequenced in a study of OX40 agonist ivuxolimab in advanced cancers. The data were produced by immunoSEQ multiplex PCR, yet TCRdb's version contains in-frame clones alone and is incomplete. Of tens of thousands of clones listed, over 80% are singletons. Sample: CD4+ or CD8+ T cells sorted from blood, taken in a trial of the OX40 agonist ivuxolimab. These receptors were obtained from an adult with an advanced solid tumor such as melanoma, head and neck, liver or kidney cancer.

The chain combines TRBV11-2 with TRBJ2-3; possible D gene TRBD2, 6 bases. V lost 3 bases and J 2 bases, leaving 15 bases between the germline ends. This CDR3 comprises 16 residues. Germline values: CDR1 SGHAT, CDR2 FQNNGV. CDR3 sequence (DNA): TGTGCCAGCAGCTTGGACTACCGCACCACCACAGATACGCAGTATTTT. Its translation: CASSLDYRTTTDTQYF.

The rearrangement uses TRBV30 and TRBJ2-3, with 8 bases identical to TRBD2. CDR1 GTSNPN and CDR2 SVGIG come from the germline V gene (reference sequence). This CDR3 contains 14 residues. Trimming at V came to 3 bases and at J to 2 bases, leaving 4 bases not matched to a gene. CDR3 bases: TGTGCCTGGAGGCCGGGGGGGGACACAGATACGCAGTATTTT. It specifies CAWRPGGDTDTQYF.

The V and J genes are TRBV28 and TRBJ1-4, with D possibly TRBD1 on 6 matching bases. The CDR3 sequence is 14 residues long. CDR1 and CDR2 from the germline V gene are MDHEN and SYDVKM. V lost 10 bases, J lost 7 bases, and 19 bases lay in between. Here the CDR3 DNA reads TGTGCCACCCTCGGGGGGGGGCTCGGTGAAAAACTGTTTTTT. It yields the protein CATLGGGLGEKLFF.

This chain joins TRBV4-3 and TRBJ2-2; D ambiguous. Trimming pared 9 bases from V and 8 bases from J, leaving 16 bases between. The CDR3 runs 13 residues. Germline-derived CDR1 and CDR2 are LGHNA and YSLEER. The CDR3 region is CASAYMGSGELFF. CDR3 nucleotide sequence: TGCGCCAGTGCCTATATGGGTTCTGGGGAGCTGTTTTTT.

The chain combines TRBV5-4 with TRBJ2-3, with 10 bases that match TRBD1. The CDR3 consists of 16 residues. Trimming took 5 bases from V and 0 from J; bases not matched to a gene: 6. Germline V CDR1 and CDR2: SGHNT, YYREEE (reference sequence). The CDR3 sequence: CASRVGQGPSTDTQYF. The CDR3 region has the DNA TGTGCCAGCAGAGTGGGACAGGGGCCAAGCACAGATACGCAGTATTTT.

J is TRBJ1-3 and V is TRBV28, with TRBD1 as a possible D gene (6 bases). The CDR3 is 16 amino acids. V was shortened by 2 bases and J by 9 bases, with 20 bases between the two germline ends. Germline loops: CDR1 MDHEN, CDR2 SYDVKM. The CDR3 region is CASSLGSGTYPATIYF. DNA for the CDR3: TGTGCCAGCAGTTTAGGGTCGGGGACATACCCCGCCACCATATATTTT.

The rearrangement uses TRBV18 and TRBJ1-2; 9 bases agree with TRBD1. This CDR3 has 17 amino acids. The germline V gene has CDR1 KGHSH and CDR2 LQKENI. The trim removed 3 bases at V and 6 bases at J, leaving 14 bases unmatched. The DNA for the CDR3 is TGTGCCAGCTCACCGATGACAGGGGGTGATACACTCGATGGCTACACCTTC. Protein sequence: CASSPMTGGDTLDGYTF.

CDR3 bases: TGTGCCAGCAGTTTATATGGGGGCATGAACACTGAAGCTTTCTTT. Protein sequence: CASSLYGGMNTEAFF. The V gene is TRBV28, the J gene TRBJ1-1, with D tentatively TRBD1 (6 bases). Germline V gene lookup returns CDR1 MDHEN and CDR2 SYDVKM. Trimming removed 1 base at V and 0 bases at J, with 9 bases between. This CDR3 spans 15 amino acids.

CDR3 sequence: CASSLGDRGRYQETQYF. CDR3 bases: TGTGCCAGCAGCTTGGGAGACAGGGGCAGGTACCAAGAGACCCAGTACTTC. The chain recombines TRBV5-4 with TRBJ2-5; 8 nucleotides match TRBD1. Germline V lookup: CDR1 SGHNT, CDR2 YYREEE (reference sequence). This CDR3 contains 17 residues. V trimming: 0 bases; J trimming: 0 bases; junction bases outside the gene matches: 7.

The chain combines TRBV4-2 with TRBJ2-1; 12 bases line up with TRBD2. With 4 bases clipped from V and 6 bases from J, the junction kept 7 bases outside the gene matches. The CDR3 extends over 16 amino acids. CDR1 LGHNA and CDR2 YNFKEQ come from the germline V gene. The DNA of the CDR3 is TGTGCCAGCAGCCTCCTAGCGGGGGGGGGTAGCAATGAGCAGTTCTTC. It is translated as CASSLLAGGGSNEQFF.

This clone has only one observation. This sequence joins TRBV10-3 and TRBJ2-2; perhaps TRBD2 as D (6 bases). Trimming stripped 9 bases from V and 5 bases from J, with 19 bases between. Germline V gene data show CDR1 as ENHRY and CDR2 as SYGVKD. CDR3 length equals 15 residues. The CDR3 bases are TGTGCCATGTCCGGGACTCCGCCGGGGACCGGGGAGCTGTTTTTT. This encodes CAMSGTPPGTGELFF.

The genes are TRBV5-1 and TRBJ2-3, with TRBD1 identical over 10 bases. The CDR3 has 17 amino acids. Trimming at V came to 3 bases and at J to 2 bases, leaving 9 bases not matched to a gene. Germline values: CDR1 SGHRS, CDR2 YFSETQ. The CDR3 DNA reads TGCGCCAGCAGCTCGGGACAGGGGACGAGGTCCACAGATACGCAGTATTTT. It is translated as CASSSGQGTRSTDTQYF.

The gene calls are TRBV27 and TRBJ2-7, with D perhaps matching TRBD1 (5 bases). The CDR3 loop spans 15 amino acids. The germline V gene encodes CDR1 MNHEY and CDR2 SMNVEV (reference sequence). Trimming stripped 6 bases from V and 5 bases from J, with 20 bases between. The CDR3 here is CASSSTGGRIHEQYF. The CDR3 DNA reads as TGTGCCAGCAGCTCCACAGGCGGTAGGATCCACGAGCAGTACTTC.

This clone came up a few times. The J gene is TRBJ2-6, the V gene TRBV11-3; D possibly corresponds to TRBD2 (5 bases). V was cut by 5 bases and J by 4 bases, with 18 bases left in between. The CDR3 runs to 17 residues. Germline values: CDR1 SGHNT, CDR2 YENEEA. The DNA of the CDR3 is TGTGCCAGCAGCCGCCCCTCTGGGAGCTTGGGGGCCAACGTCCTGACTTTC. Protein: CASSRPSGSLGANVLTF.

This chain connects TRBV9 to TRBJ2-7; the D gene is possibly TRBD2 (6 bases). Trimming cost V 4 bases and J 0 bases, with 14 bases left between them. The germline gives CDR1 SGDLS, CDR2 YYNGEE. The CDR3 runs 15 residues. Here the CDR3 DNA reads TGTGCCAGCAGCCGGGGGACTCGTACCTCCTACGAGCAGTACTTC. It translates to CASSRGTRTSYEQYF.

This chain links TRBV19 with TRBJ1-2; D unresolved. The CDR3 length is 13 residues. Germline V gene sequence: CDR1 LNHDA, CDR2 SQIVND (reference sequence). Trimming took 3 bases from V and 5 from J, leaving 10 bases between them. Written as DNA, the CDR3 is TGTGCCAGTAGTATCTCGGTCGGGTATGGCTACACCTTC. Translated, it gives CASSISVGYGYTF.

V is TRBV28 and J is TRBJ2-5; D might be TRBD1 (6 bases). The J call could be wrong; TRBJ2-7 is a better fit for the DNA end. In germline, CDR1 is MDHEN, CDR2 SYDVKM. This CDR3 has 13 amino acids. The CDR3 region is CASSPRDNYEQYF. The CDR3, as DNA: TGTGCCAGCAGCCCTCGGGACAACTACGAGCAGTACTTC.